This is a list of T cell receptor beta chains from one sample in a study of OX40 agonist ivuxolimab in advanced cancers. Here immunoSEQ multiplex PCR was the method, and the copy in TCRdb shows in-frame clones only, minus some. This sample carries under 100,000 clones, roughly 90% of them seen once, and the ten largest clones take roughly 0.7%. The specimen comprised CD4+ or CD8+ T cells sorted from blood, sampled in a trial of the OX40 agonist ivuxolimab. The receptors shown here come from an adult with an advanced solid tumor such as melanoma, head and neck, liver or kidney cancer. Both conserved end residues are part of each CDR3.

v_call,j_call,cdr3_aa
TRBV5-6,TRBJ2-3,CASSSLETGTRVTQYF
TRBV19,TRBJ1-5,CASKRAGGFPDQPQHF
TRBV18,TRBJ2-7,CASSPGVSYEQYF
TRBV11-2,TRBJ2-7,CASSLALPGLAGIEQYF
TRBV4-2,TRBJ2-3,CASSQVTSGHTDTQYF
TRBV7-8,TRBJ2-5,CASSFSLAGGGRRETQYF
TRBV11-2,TRBJ1-4,CASSLGGPTNEKLFF
TRBV5-8,TRBJ2-7,CASSYPSRPLEQYF
TRBV5-6,TRBJ2-7,CASSRVGTASYEQYF
TRBV6-1,TRBJ2-3,CASSAWDRGGTDTQYF
TRBV5-1,TRBJ1-4,CASSAQGAGNEKLFF
TRBV10-2,TRBJ1-5,CASSESRAVGFYQPQHF
TRBV10-2,TRBJ1-2,CASRGQGVNYGYTF
TRBV5-1,TRBJ1-2,CASSVTGVEVGGYTF
TRBV7-9,TRBJ1-1,CASSPKERLNTEAFF
TRBV18,TRBJ2-7,CASRTGQTYEQYF
TRBV5-6,TRBJ2-2,CASSALAGGPTGELFF
TRBV25-1,TRBJ2-3,CASRRGTSFFADTQYF
TRBV7-2,TRBJ2-2,CASSLTGENTGELFF
TRBV29-1,TRBJ2-7,CSFSKDATYEQYF
TRBV5-6,TRBJ2-5,CASSLFSETQYF
TRBV30,TRBJ1-4,CAWSVSRDSKRVNEKLFF
TRBV9,TRBJ2-3,CASSATGGQDTQYF
TRBV5-4,TRBJ1-2,CASSFQGNYGYTF
TRBV10-3,TRBJ1-1,CAISESLIGSAGSTEAFF
TRBV2,TRBJ1-1,CASSWDRRNTEAFF